The source of this T cell receptor beta chain is a study of vaccination and CD4 T cells after COVID-19. Background on the study: Each participant underwent a two-dose regimen of either the BNT162b2 or the mRNA-1273 vaccine.

Treatment given: roughly ten-day PBMC culture with coronavirus spike peptide pools or control peptides (ViraFEST assay). An Oncomine TCR Beta short-read assay was used to sequence the DNA from cultured CD4+ T cells. From the PCR reads, TCRdb called clonotypes with MiXCR, one entry per CDR3 protein. The profile shows over 20,000 distinct CDR3 sequences, 40% of them singletons. V gave up 3 bases and J gave up 8 bases, with 16 bases separating them. The CDR3 covers 14 residues. Germline CDR1 LNHDA, CDR2 SQIVND (reference sequence). As for this clonotype: Its antigen is not identified.

Sequencing was performed on CD4+ T cells from blood, cultured in vitro. The sequence was obtained from a human donor who had recovered from COVID-19. The chain has TRBV19 and TRBJ1-2, with D maybe TRBD1 (5 bases). CDR3 sequence reads: CASSIREGLGGYTF. The CDR3 nucleotides read TGTGCCAGTAGTATTCGTGAGGGGTTAGGGGGCTACACCTTC.